The T cell receptor (beta chain) under discussion was sequenced for a study of blood T cells in healthy people across ages. Healthy individuals of Caucasian origin from Russia, aged roughly 6 to 100, served as donors. A sample-barcoded 5' primer and a J-beta primer mix were used in a second PCR of about 7 to 12 cycles. TCRdb analysed the 5' RACE reads with MiXCR anew, one entry per CDR3 protein. This sample has under 2,000,000 distinct CDR3 sequences; around 48% occur once, and the top ten carry approximately 2.1%. Germline V gives CDR1 SEHNR, CDR2 FQNEAQ (reference sequence). This CDR3 has 14 residues. In regard to this clonotype: At one boundary the junction diverges from the germline segment, which might be a read error.

Sequencing was done on a sample of blood. This clonotype was sampled from a woman in her thirties or forties in good health. V is TRBV7-9 and J is TRBJ1-6; 9 bases align to TRBD1. CDR3 nucleotides: TGTGCCAGCAACATGGGACAGGGAAATTCACCCCCCCACTTT. Translated, it gives CASNMGQGNSPPHF.